This record looks at one T cell receptor (beta chain) sequence and its context. The CDR3 consists of 13 residues. CDR1 is SGDLS, CDR2 YYNGEE, per germline. V gave up 4 bases and J gave up 6 bases; unmatched junction bases: 7. These data originate in a study of STAT5B mutations in CD4+ large granular lymphocyte leukemia. TCRdb's table, derived via immunoSEQ multiplex PCR, lists solely in-frame clones and lacks some. In the table there are about 32,000 clones, 70% to 80% of which are singletons. The TCR originated in a human donor in good health. Source material: CD4+ T cells from blood buffy coats. The chain recombines TRBV9 with TRBJ2-7; TRBD1 agrees at 7 bases. The CDR3 region is CASSRQGSGEQYF. The CDR3 DNA follows: TGTGCCAGCAGCCGACAGGGCTCAGGCGAGCAGTACTTC.